The clone carrying this T cell receptor beta chain was seen ten or more times. No antigen is known for it. What supplied the PBMCs was 10 ml of fresh peripheral blood. Using RNA transcripts, the TCR beta CDR3 regions were amplified. In the first round, RT-PCR was carried out with HTBI primers, and a multiplex PCR formed the second round. TCRdb recomputed calls from the multiplex PCR reads with MiXCR, one row per CDR3 protein. The profile shows about 410,000 distinct CDR3 sequences, about 17% of them singletons. The record originates from a study of Graves' ophthalmopathy and Graves' hyperthyroidism. Notes on the study in general: Progression of ophthalmopathy was predicted by the model with 60% to 71% sensitivity and under 75% specificity. Blood contained most expanded thyroid clonotypes exceeding 0.001 frequency.

This clonotype was obtained from a woman aged 18 to 35 with Graves' ophthalmopathy. The sequencing input was peripheral blood.

CDR3 nucleotides: TGTGCCAGCAGTTTATCATCCAGGGGACATGGCTACACCTTC. It yields the protein CASSLSSRGHGYTF. V is TRBV27 and J is TRBJ1-2; D is possibly TRBD1 (6 bases). This CDR3 contains 14 residues. CDR1 and CDR2 from the germline V gene are MNHEY and SMNVEV (reference sequence). Trimming stripped 0 bases from V and 6 bases from J, with 11 bases between.